The 7 T cell receptor beta chains below all came from one sample that was sequenced in a study of Tregs in tolerant kidney transplant recipients. Some clones are missing from TCRdb's copy, which holds only in-frame ones; the method was immunoSEQ multiplex PCR. The table shows approximately 15,000 clones, with around 77% occurring only once. The sequencing used Tregs from blood, collected before the transplant. The source of these receptors is a human donor who received a combined kidney and bone marrow transplant.

The chain is built from TRBV5-4 and TRBJ2-1; a possible D gene is TRBD1 (5 bases). The CDR3 totals 15 residues. V lost 0 bases, J lost 1 base, and 8 bases lay in between. The germline V gene has CDR1 SGHNT and CDR2 YYREEE (reference sequence). The CDR3 sequence is CASSLVPGSYNEQFF. DNA for the CDR3: TGTGCCAGCAGCTTGGTTCCAGGGTCCTACAATGAGCAGTTCTTC.

J is TRBJ1-1 and V is TRBV5-1; TRBD1 might be the D (6 bases). V lost 4 bases and J lost 1, with 8 bases in between. The CDR3 runs 13 residues. The V gene's germline CDR1 is SGHRS and CDR2 YFSETQ. The CDR3 reads CASSTGTNTEAFF. CDR3 sequence (DNA): TGCGCCAGCAGCACAGGGACGAACACTGAAGCTTTCTTT. The complete variable domain, with remaining parts taken from reference TRBV5-1 and TRBJ1-1, reads KAGVTQTPRYLIKTRGQQVTLSCSPISGHRSVSWYQQTPGQGLQFLFEYFSETQRNKGNFPGRFSGRQFSNSRSEMNVSTLELGDSALYLCASSTGTNTEAFFGQGTRLTVV.

V is TRBV10-3 and J is TRBJ2-7; a possible D gene is TRBD1 (5 bases). Germline V gives CDR1 ENHRY, CDR2 SYGVKD. The CDR3 has 12 residues. The V gene lost 9 bases and the J gene lost 5 bases, with 14 bases spanning the gap. As DNA, the CDR3 is TGTGCCATAAGGGGCAGATGGGACGAGCAGTACTTC. Translated: CAIRGRWDEQYF.

DNA of the CDR3: TGTGCCAGCAGCTCCAGGACTAGCGGGGGTGCGGAGACCCAGTACTTC. Translating it yields CASSSRTSGGAETQYF. The chain joins TRBV7-9 to TRBJ2-5; the match to TRBD2 covers 13 bases. The germline CDR1 and CDR2 sequences are SEHNR and FQNEAQ (reference sequence). This CDR3 comprises 16 residues. The V gene end was trimmed by 4 bases and the J gene end by 5 bases; junction bases not matched to a gene: 7.

The chain links TRBV5-1 to TRBJ2-2, with D unclear. The CDR3 runs 12 residues. Looked up from germline, CDR1 is SGHRS and CDR2 is YFSETQ. V was cut by 4 bases and J by 4 bases, with 5 bases left in between. The chain's CDR3 is CASSQITGELFF. As DNA, the CDR3 is TGCGCCAGCAGCCAGATCACCGGGGAGCTGTTTTTT.

The J gene is TRBJ2-3, the V gene TRBV7-9; maybe TRBD1 (6 bases). Germline V gene data show CDR1 as SEHNR and CDR2 as FQNEAQ (reference sequence). The V gene lost 3 bases and the J gene lost 0 bases, with 13 bases spanning the gap. The CDR3 covers 16 residues. CDR3 region: CASSFLRTVSTDTQYF. The CDR3 DNA is TGTGCCAGCAGCTTCCTTAGGACAGTTAGCACAGATACGCAGTATTTT.

The rearrangement links TRBV11-2 to TRBJ1-2; 8 bases fit TRBD1. CDR1 and CDR2 (germline): SGHAT, FQNNGV. J lost 0 bases, V lost 4 bases, and 10 bases had no gene match. The CDR3 covers 17 residues. As DNA, the CDR3 is TGTGCCAGCAGCTCCCCCGCTTGGACAGGGACTAACTATGGCTACACCTTC. As protein: CASSSPAWTGTNYGYTF.